This T cell receptor (beta chain) came from a study of cytomegalovirus exposure and HLA in healthy donors. Comment on this clone: No antigen is known for it.

Regarding the study as a whole: A previous analysis found most TCR beta V segments productive roughly 90% or roughly 30% of the time.

With 60 Vbeta and 13 Jbeta primers, the PCR was carried out. TCRdb's copy holds only in-frame clones and misses some; the assay was immunoSEQ multiplex PCR. The listing contains 85,000 or so clones. Per the germline V gene, CDR1 is SGHDT and CDR2 is YYEEEE. The CDR3 has 14 residues. V was pared by 7 bases and J by 6 bases, with 7 bases of the junction left unmatched. The chain joins TRBV5-6 to TRBJ2-3; TRBD2 matches 11 bases. This receptor was identified in a woman aged 25 to 39 in good health and CMV-seronegative. The source material was PBMCs. CDR3 region: CASSITSGSDTQYF. DNA for the CDR3: TGTGCCAGCTCAATCACTAGCGGGAGCGATACGCAGTATTTT.